The 5 T cell receptor beta chains listed next were all sequenced from one sample in a study of Graves' ophthalmopathy and Graves' hyperthyroidism. RNA transcripts provided the template for amplifying TCR beta CDR3 regions. The workflow started with a first-round RT-PCR run with HTBI primers and then moved on to a second-round multiplex PCR. TCRdb called the multiplex PCR reads again in MiXCR, with one record for every CDR3 protein. The sample yields 500,000 to 800,000 distinct CDR3 sequences, roughly two fifths seen once. Sequenced material: peripheral blood. All receptors derive from an adult man with Graves' ophthalmopathy.

This chain uses TRBV7-2 with TRBJ2-3; 10 bases are shared with TRBD1. Germline assignment: CDR1 SGHTA and CDR2 FQGNSA. The CDR3 has 16 amino acids. Trimming cost V 3 bases and J 2 bases; bases outside gene matches: 5. This CDR3 is CASSFWTGGDTDTQYF. In nucleotides, the CDR3 is TGTGCCAGCAGCTTCTGGACAGGGGGTGACACAGATACGCAGTATTTT.

This clonotype showed up just once. The J gene is TRBJ2-7, the V gene TRBV7-2, with D possibly TRBD2 on 5 matching bases. Germline lookup yields CDR1 SGHTA and CDR2 FQGNSA. The CDR3 sequence is 17 residues long. V was clipped by 0 bases and J by 6 bases, with 21 bases between them. The CDR3: CASSLAGGGSPPVEQYF. Here the CDR3 DNA reads TGTGCCAGCAGCTTAGCAGGTGGCGGGTCCCCCCCGGTCGAGCAGTACTTC.

On this clonotype itself: A much larger clone lies a single base off, so this may be a read error. The chain combines TRBV12-3 or TRBV12-4 with TRBJ2-5; tentatively, D is TRBD2 (6 bases). The CDR3 consists of 12 residues. CDR3 nucleotides: TGTGCCAGCAGACTGAAACGGGGGACCCGGTACTTC. It specifies CASRLKRGTRYF.

The V call is TRBV25-1, the J call TRBJ1-2, with D unclear. The V gene lost 10 bases and the J gene lost 7 bases, with 10 bases spanning the gap. The CDR3 totals 10 residues. Germline CDR1 is MGHDK and CDR2 is SYGVNS. As DNA, the CDR3 is TGTGCCACGAGAATCGGTGGCTACACCTTC. It is translated as CATRIGGYTF.

This clonotype was picked up a small number of times. The chain is built from TRBV27 and TRBJ1-1; D is undetermined. Germline V gives CDR1 MNHEY, CDR2 SMNVEV (reference sequence). The CDR3 spans 17 residues. The V end was cut by 6 bases, the J end by 1 base, with 21 bases between. CDR3: CASSPRAGIIKNTEAFF. The CDR3 coding sequence is TGTGCCAGCAGCCCACGAGCAGGAATCATCAAGAACACTGAAGCTTTCTTT.